The present T cell receptor beta chain was sequenced within a study of early T cells in non-severe SARS-CoV-2 infection. Study in general: Sequencing of bulk RNA from unsorted whole blood was done, without chain pairing.

A single record per CDR3 protein comes from TCRdb applying MiXCR to the 5' RACE reads. The sample has about 26,000 distinct CDR3 sequences, roughly 4.3% seen once. Many counts were recorded for this clonotype. From germline, CDR1 is SGHVS and CDR2 FNYEAQ. The CDR3 runs 14 residues. V lost 0 bases and J lost 7, with 10 bases in between. Sample: whole blood. The chain joins TRBV7-6 to TRBJ2-1, with D possibly TRBD2 on 6 matching bases. The origin of this receptor is an adult who was a healthcare worker with PCR-confirmed SARS-CoV-2 infection or an uninfected control (not recorded which). Here the CDR3 DNA reads TGTGCCAGCAGCTTAGCGGAACGGGGGAATGAGCAGTTCTTC. Its protein is CASSLAERGNEQFF.